The 30 T cell receptor beta chains given below trace back to one sample, sequenced in a study of cytomegalovirus exposure and HLA in healthy donors. The primer mix had 60 Vbeta and 13 Jbeta primers. Using immunoSEQ multiplex PCR, the repertoire was profiled, and TCRdb retains in-frame clones only, with some absent. The sample yields 120,000 to 150,000 clones, approximately 80% seen once. Source material: PBMCs. The receptors here all came from a boy aged 2 to 10 in good health and CMV-seronegative.

The chain has TRBV9 and TRBJ1-1, with D possibly being TRBD1 (5 bases). Germline loops: CDR1 SGDLS, CDR2 YYNGEE. Trimming took 4 bases from V and 1 from J, leaving 14 bases between them. The CDR3 is 15 residues long. This CDR3 is CASSSGYTGNTEAFF. In DNA, the CDR3 is TGTGCCAGCAGCTCGGGCTATACAGGGAACACTGAAGCTTTCTTT.

The rearrangement joins TRBV5-1 to TRBJ2-1; 8 bases are shared with TRBD2. After removal of 4 bases from V and 10 bases from J, the junction contained 7 bases not matched to a gene. Germline V CDR1 and CDR2: SGHRS, YFSETQ. This CDR3 region has 13 residues. The DNA for the CDR3 is TGCGCCAGCAGCGGGGGGACTAGGTCGGAGCAGTTCTTC. It encodes CASSGGTRSEQFF.

This clone appeared many times. This rearrangement joins TRBV23-1 to TRBJ1-1, with TRBD1 identical over 10 bases. TRBV23-1 carries the ORF label, with uncertain function. V lost 4 bases, J lost 4 bases, and 0 bases stayed unmatched. The CDR3 is 13 residues long. The CDR3 DNA sequence: TGCGCCAGCAGTCGGACAGGGGGCACTGAAGCTTTCTTT. Protein product: CASSRTGGTEAFF.

This clone came up once. This chain links TRBV13 with TRBJ2-5, with TRBD2 matching over 7 bases. The V gene's germline CDR1 is PRHDT and CDR2 FYEKMQ (reference sequence). Losses at the gene ends were 0 bases for V and 3 bases for J; bases not matched to a gene: 7. There are 16 residues in the CDR3. The CDR3 DNA reads as TGTGCCAGCAGCTTAGGGGCTAGCGGAGCTAAAGAGACCCAGTACTTC. Encoded protein: CASSLGASGAKETQYF.

J is TRBJ2-7 and V is TRBV4-2; 10 bases agree with TRBD1. Unmatched junction bases numbered 4, after V lost 0 bases and J lost 2 bases. The CDR3 sequence is 16 residues long. Per the germline V gene, CDR1 is LGHNA and CDR2 is YNFKEQ. CDR3: CASSQDPGQGAYEQYF. The CDR3 coding sequence is TGTGCCAGCAGCCAAGACCCAGGACAGGGGGCCTACGAGCAGTACTTC.

This chain connects TRBV6-1 to TRBJ1-5; D possibly corresponds to TRBD1 (5 bases). This CDR3 contains 14 residues. The V end was cut by 2 bases, the J end by 11 bases, with 16 bases between. CDR1 MNHNS and CDR2 SASEGT come from the germline V gene. CDR3 amino acids: CASSEYGARRTQHF. The DNA of the CDR3 is TGTGCCAGCAGTGAATATGGGGCCCGTAGGACCCAGCATTTT.

The chain recombines TRBV5-1 with TRBJ2-7, with 7 bases fitting TRBD1. CDR3 length equals 15 residues. The germline gives CDR1 SGHRS, CDR2 YFSETQ. The V and J ends lost 4 bases and 2 bases, in that order; junction bases with no gene match: 9. The CDR3 protein is CASSLRGQHTYEQYF. The CDR3, as DNA: TGCGCCAGCAGCCTCCGGGGACAGCATACCTACGAGCAGTACTTC.

This chain joins TRBV5-1 and TRBJ1-2; a weak D match, TRBD1 (6 bases). V lost 1 base, J lost 8 bases, and 18 bases lay in between. Germline V gives CDR1 SGHRS, CDR2 YFSETQ. This CDR3 is 15 amino acids long. DNA of the CDR3: TGCGCCAGCAGCTTGACGGGGACACCCCTAGGGGGCTACACCTTC. Its translation: CASSLTGTPLGGYTF.

The chain employs TRBV7-2 and TRBJ2-5; 7 positions match TRBD2. Germline V gene data show CDR1 as SGHTA and CDR2 as FQGNSA. The trim removed 3 bases at V and 2 bases at J, leaving 12 bases unmatched. The CDR3 loop spans 17 amino acids. CDR3 nucleotide sequence: TGTGCCAGCAGCTTCAGTCTCTCTCTAGCGGCTCAAGAGACCCAGTACTTC. Amino acids: CASSFSLSLAAQETQYF.

J is TRBJ2-3 and V is TRBV2; 8 bases map to TRBD2. Germline CDR1 reads SNHLY; CDR2 reads FYNNEI. Trimming cost V 6 bases and J 5 bases; bases outside gene matches: 13. This CDR3 region has 16 residues. CDR3 in amino acids: CASSATGGPGEDTQYF. As DNA, the CDR3 is TGTGCCAGCAGCGCCACGGGAGGGCCCGGGGAAGATACGCAGTATTTT.

This clone was counted a few times. The chain recombines TRBV6-5 with TRBJ2-3; 8 bases line up with TRBD1. The CDR3 runs 14 residues. V gave up 8 bases and J gave up 3 bases; unmatched junction bases: 7. The germline CDR1 and CDR2 sequences are MNHEY and SVGAGI. CDR3: CASLRRQGTDTQYF. The CDR3 DNA reads as TGTGCCAGCCTTCGAAGACAGGGGACAGATACGCAGTATTTT.

The chain couples TRBV9 to TRBJ2-1, with 9 nucleotides matching TRBD2. CDR1 is SGDLS, CDR2 YYNGEE, per germline. The V segment lost 0 bases and the J segment 3 bases; nucleotides outside the gene matches: 10. The CDR3 contains 18 residues. For the CDR3, the DNA is TGTGCCAGCAGCGTAGCGAGCAGCCTAGCGGGGCGCTACAATGAGCAGTTCTTC. Protein product: CASSVASSLAGRYNEQFF.

The chain has TRBV19 and TRBJ1-1; D remains unclear. V was pared by 4 bases and J by 0 bases, with 9 bases between. Germline CDR1 LNHDA, CDR2 SQIVND (reference sequence). The CDR3 is 14 amino acids. CDR3 region: CASSRVQLNTEAFF. DNA of the CDR3: TGTGCCAGTAGTAGGGTACAGTTGAACACTGAAGCTTTCTTT.

The V gene is TRBV6-5, the J gene TRBJ2-7; maybe TRBD2 (6 bases). The CDR3 loop spans 14 amino acids. V lost 6 bases to trimming and J lost 2 bases, with 14 bases between them. Germline CDR1 and CDR2: MNHEY and SVGAGI. Written as DNA, the CDR3 is TGTGCCAGCAGCAGACGCCCGGGGGCCTACGAGCAGTACTTC. Translating it yields CASSRRPGAYEQYF.

The chain carries TRBV4-2 and TRBJ2-2; 9 nucleotides align to TRBD1. The CDR3 sequence is 17 residues long. The germline gives CDR1 LGHNA, CDR2 YNFKEQ. Trimming took 1 base from V and 7 from J; bases not matched to a gene: 10. CDR3 sequence: CASSQGYRGRFGGELFF. The CDR3 DNA reads TGTGCCAGCAGCCAAGGGTACAGGGGGCGCTTCGGCGGGGAGCTGTTTTTT.

This clone came up a few times. The V and J genes are TRBV18 and TRBJ2-5, with D tentatively TRBD1 (5 bases). V was cut by 3 bases and J by 4 bases, with 9 bases left in between. This CDR3 has 13 residues. From germline, CDR1 is KGHSH and CDR2 LQKENI. CDR3 amino acids: CASSPGHRETQYF. The CDR3 DNA reads TGTGCCAGCTCACCCGGACATAGAGAGACCCAGTACTTC.

The V call is TRBV5-1, the J call TRBJ1-4; 7 positions agree with TRBD1. The V and J ends lost 4 bases and 8 bases, in that order; junction bases with no gene match: 8. This CDR3 is built from 14 residues. Germline V CDR1 and CDR2: SGHRS, YFSETQ. This chain's CDR3 is CASSVAGTAEKLFF. Written as DNA, the CDR3 is TGCGCCAGCAGCGTGGCGGGGACAGCCGAAAAACTGTTTTTT.

V usage is TRBV6-5 and J usage is TRBJ2-3, with 9 nucleotides matching TRBD1. Germline assignment: CDR1 MNHEY and CDR2 SVGAGI. Losses at the gene ends were 7 bases for V and 6 bases for J; bases not matched to a gene: 11. The CDR3 covers 15 residues. The CDR3 DNA is TGTGCCAGCACCGACCAGTACAGGGGGCAGGATACGCAGTATTTT. As protein: CASTDQYRGQDTQYF.

V usage is TRBV5-4 and J usage is TRBJ1-2; 11 bases align to TRBD1. With V trimmed by 4 bases and J by 4 bases, 9 bases remained unmatched. The CDR3 contains 16 residues. CDR1 SGHNT and CDR2 YYREEE come from the germline V gene (reference sequence). The CDR3: CASSPPRTGGVYGYTF. As DNA, the CDR3 is TGTGCCAGCAGCCCCCCCCGGACAGGGGGCGTCTATGGCTACACCTTC. The complete variable domain, with remaining parts taken from reference TRBV5-4 and TRBJ1-2, reads ETGVTQSPTHLIKTRGQQVTLRCSSQSGHNTVSWYQQALGQGPQFIFQYYREEENGRGNFPPRFSGLQFPNYSSELNVNALELDDSALYLCASSPPRTGGVYGYTFGSGTRLTVV.

The chain is built from TRBV14 and TRBJ1-1; 7 bases are shared with TRBD1. The germline CDR1 and CDR2 sequences are SGHDN and FVKESK. The CDR3 has 13 amino acids. The trim removed 4 bases at V and 8 bases at J, leaving 7 bases unmatched. CDR3 protein: CASSLTRGLEAFF. As DNA, the CDR3 is TGTGCCAGCAGCCTTACAAGGGGGCTCGAAGCTTTCTTT.

This chain joins TRBV11-2 and TRBJ1-1; TRBD1 matches 7 bases. The germline CDR1 and CDR2 sequences are SGHAT and FQNNGV. The trim removed 1 base at V and 5 bases at J, leaving 4 bases unmatched. CDR3 length equals 14 residues. This chain's CDR3 is CASSLAQGSTEAFF. The CDR3 DNA is TGTGCCAGCAGCTTAGCACAGGGGTCGACTGAAGCTTTCTTT.

Turning to this clone: This sample includes further DNA sequences coding for the same CDR3. The V and J genes are TRBV11-3 and TRBJ2-2; 10 nucleotides line up with TRBD1. After removal of 5 bases from V and 3 bases from J, the junction contained 3 bases not matched to a gene. The CDR3 length is 15 residues. The V gene's germline CDR1 is SGHNT and CDR2 YENEEA. The CDR3 region has the DNA TGTGCCAGCAGCGACAGGGGGCGCGACACCGGGGAGCTGTTTTTT. It encodes CASSDRGRDTGELFF.

This clone appeared a few times. The chain combines TRBV5-1 with TRBJ1-4; the match to TRBD1 covers 8 bases. V shed 4 bases, J shed 5 bases, and the junction held 19 bases outside the gene matches. The CDR3 loop spans 19 amino acids. Germline loops: CDR1 SGHRS, CDR2 YFSETQ. In DNA, the CDR3 is TGCGCCAGCAGCCCAGGTCCGCTTAATACAGGGGGATTAAATGAAAAACTGTTTTTT. Its translation: CASSPGPLNTGGLNEKLFF.

V usage is TRBV9 and J usage is TRBJ2-7; TRBD1 matches at 9 bases. In germline, CDR1 is SGDLS, CDR2 YYNGEE. Trimming removed 3 bases from V and 0 bases from J; junction bases left unmatched: 7. The CDR3 runs to 16 residues. The CDR3 sequence: CASSGTPGQGSYEQYF. DNA of the CDR3: TGTGCCAGCAGCGGAACACCGGGACAGGGCTCCTACGAGCAGTACTTC.

The rearrangement links TRBV7-2 to TRBJ1-5, with 8 nucleotides matching TRBD1. The CDR3 is 16 amino acids. Germline V gene sequence: CDR1 SGHTA, CDR2 FQGNSA. V was pared by 5 bases and J by 7 bases, with 13 bases of the junction left unmatched. This chain's CDR3 is CASSPAGQGFWQPQHF. CDR3 DNA sequence: TGTGCCAGCAGCCCCGCAGGACAGGGCTTTTGGCAGCCCCAGCATTTT.

J is TRBJ1-1 and V is TRBV5-8; 8 nucleotides line up with TRBD1. Germline CDR1 is SGHTS and CDR2 is YDEGEE. This CDR3 is built from 15 residues. V was pared by 0 bases and J by 4 bases, with 5 bases of the junction left unmatched. The CDR3 nucleotides are TGTGCCAGCAGCTTGGTATATCAGGGGGCCACTGAAGCTTTCTTT. Protein: CASSLVYQGATEAFF. The full variable domain, in which reference TRBV5-8 and TRBJ1-1 provide the parts outside the CDR3, is EAGVTQSPTHLIKTRGQQATLRCSPISGHTSVYWYQQALGLGLQFLLWYDEGEERNRGNFPPRFSGRQFPNYSSELNVNALELEDSALYLCASSLVYQGATEAFFGQGTRLTVV.

This chain joins TRBV28 and TRBJ1-1; tentatively, D is TRBD1 (5 bases). The CDR3 totals 14 residues. The germline V gene has CDR1 MDHEN and CDR2 SYDVKM. Trimming shortened V by 7 bases and J by 1 base, and 13 bases separated the two germline ends. CDR3 nucleotides: TGTGCCAGCACGCCAGGGTTCAGGAACACTGAAGCTTTCTTT. Protein sequence: CASTPGFRNTEAFF.

The V gene is TRBV5-1, the J gene TRBJ1-4; no reliable D call. This CDR3 comprises 16 residues. The germline CDR1 and CDR2 sequences are SGHRS and YFSETQ. V was clipped by 1 base and J by 8 bases, with 18 bases between them. The CDR3: CASSLFGPGSGEKLFF. The CDR3 bases are TGCGCCAGCAGCTTGTTCGGTCCTGGATCAGGAGAAAAACTGTTTTTT.

The rearrangement links TRBV7-9 to TRBJ2-3; 11 positions agree with TRBD2. Per germline, CDR1 SEHNR and CDR2 FQNEAQ (reference sequence). CDR3 length: 15 residues. V trimming: 3 bases; J trimming: 1 base; junction bases outside the gene matches: 0. CDR3 loop: CASSLGLAGTDTQYF. The CDR3 DNA is TGTGCCAGCAGCTTGGGACTAGCGGGCACAGATACGCAGTATTTT. Variable domain in full (rest from reference TRBV7-9 and TRBJ2-3): DTGVSQNPRHKITKRGQNVTFRCDPISEHNRLYWYRQTLGQGPEFLTYFQNEAQLEKSRLLSDRFSAERPKGSFSTLEIQRTEQGDSAMYLCASSLGLAGTDTQYFGPGTRLTVL.

The CDR3 region is CASSSYTGQGLHEQYF. The CDR3, as DNA: TGTGCCAGCAGCTCCTACACGGGACAGGGTCTCCACGAGCAGTACTTC. The chain is built from TRBV7-9 and TRBJ2-7, with 9 bases that match TRBD1. Germline V gives CDR1 SEHNR, CDR2 FQNEAQ (reference sequence). Unmatched junction bases numbered 12, after V lost 4 bases and J lost 5 bases. This CDR3 has 16 residues.